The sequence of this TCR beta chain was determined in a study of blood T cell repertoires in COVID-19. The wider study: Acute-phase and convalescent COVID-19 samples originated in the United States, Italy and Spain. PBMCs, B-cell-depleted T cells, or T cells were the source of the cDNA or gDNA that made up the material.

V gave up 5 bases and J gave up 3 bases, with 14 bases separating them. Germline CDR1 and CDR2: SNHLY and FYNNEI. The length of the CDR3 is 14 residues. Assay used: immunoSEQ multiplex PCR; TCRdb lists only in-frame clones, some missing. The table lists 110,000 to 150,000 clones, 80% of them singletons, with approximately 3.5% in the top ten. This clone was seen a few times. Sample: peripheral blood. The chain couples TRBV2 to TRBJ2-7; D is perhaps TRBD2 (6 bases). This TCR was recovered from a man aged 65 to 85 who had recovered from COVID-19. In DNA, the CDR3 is TGTGCCAGCAGTCCGGGGGTGGGTCTCTACGAGCAGTACTTC. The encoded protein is CASSPGVGLYEQYF.